This T cell receptor (beta chain) was retrieved from a study of blood T cell repertoires in COVID-19. Germline CDR1 PRHDT, CDR2 FYEKMQ (reference sequence). This CDR3 contains 14 residues. V lost 0 bases and J lost 1, with 6 bases in between. Here immunoSEQ multiplex PCR was the method, and the copy in TCRdb shows in-frame clones only, minus some. This repertoire shows about 120,000 clones, 85% to 90% found once; its top ten account for 11%. The genes are TRBV13 and TRBJ1-1; D remains unclear. This clonotype was obtained from an older man with acute or convalescent COVID-19. Material: peripheral blood. In DNA form, the CDR3 reads TGTGCCAGCAGCTTAGGCCCAGGGAACACTGAAGCTTTCTTT. It codes for CASSLGPGNTEAFF.